This T cell receptor beta chain was obtained from a study of beta chain features in type 1 diabetes. Study observations and caveats: In every one of the four CD4+ subsets, TCRB CDR3s were moderately but significantly shorter in Type 1 diabetes patients.

V lost 3 bases and J 0 bases, leaving 8 bases between the germline ends. Germline CDR1 reads GTSNPN; CDR2 reads SVGIG (reference sequence). This CDR3 spans 13 amino acids. Of the isolated RNA, all was reverse transcribed, and so the sequenced material was expressed TCRB transcripts. Measured with immunoSEQ multiplex PCR; TCRdb has only the in-frame clones, and not every one. The sample records 200,000 to 300,000 clones, around 14% being singletons. This clone was detected only a few times. What it binds is not known. Sequencing was carried out using naive CD4+ T cells from blood. This clonotype originated in a man between 25 and 39 years old with type 1 diabetes. The chain employs TRBV30 and TRBJ1-1; a possible D gene is TRBD1 (5 bases). The CDR3: CAWRGGVNTEAFF. In DNA form, the CDR3 reads TGTGCCTGGAGGGGAGGGGTGAACACTGAAGCTTTCTTT.